This TCR beta chain was observed in a study of cytomegalovirus exposure and HLA in healthy donors. Study-level results: Overall, roughly 150 TCR beta chains were annotated as cytomegalovirus-associated.

Clones were sequenced by immunoSEQ multiplex PCR, and TCRdb holds only the in-frame ones, with some missing. This table has about 120,000 clones, around nine tenths appearing once. Germline-derived CDR1 and CDR2 are SEHNR and FQNEAQ (reference sequence). V shed 3 bases and J shed 8 bases, with 13 bases lying between them. The length of the CDR3 is 13 residues. Note on this clone: Its antigen is undetermined.

Sequenced input: PBMCs. The V call is TRBV7-9, the J call TRBJ1-2; perhaps TRBD1 as D (5 bases). This clonotype was sampled from a young woman in good health and CMV-seropositive. The CDR3 DNA reads as TGTGCCAGCAGCTTGGAGGGGCGTTCGGGCTACACCTTC. It specifies CASSLEGRSGYTF. Based on the CDR3 plus reference TRBV7-9 and TRBJ1-2, the full variable domain is DTGVSQNPRHKITKRGQNVTFRCDPISEHNRLYWYRQTLGQGPEFLTYFQNEAQLEKSRLLSDRFSAERPKGSFSTLEIQRTEQGDSAMYLCASSLEGRSGYTFGSGTRLTVV.